Listed below are T cell receptor beta chains from one sample, sequenced in a study of blood T cells in healthy people across ages. MiXCR was run by TCRdb on the 5' RACE reads, yielding one entry per CDR3 protein. The table shows 1.5 million to 2 million distinct CDR3 sequences, with roughly 52% occurring only once. Sequencing was carried out using blood. The origin of the receptors is a woman between 40 and 50 years old in good health. CDR3s include the opening cysteine and the closing phenylalanine or tryptophan. D genes are given only for firm matches. Rows give clone size only sometimes, using once, few, many, or a class for an expanded clone.

cdr3_nt: TGCGCCAGCAGCTTAAGACAGGGGGCAGATGAGCAGTTCTTC
cdr3_aa: CASSLRQGADEQFF
clone_size: few
v_call: TRBV5-1
j_call: TRBJ2-1
d_call: TRBD1

cdr3_nt: TGCAGCGTTTCCCCCATCGGCTACGAGCAGTACTTC
cdr3_aa: CSVSPIGYEQYF
clone_size: few
v_call: TRBV29-1
j_call: TRBJ2-7
d_call: -

cdr3_nt: TGCGCCAGCAGATCCTCAGCGGACAGGAACACTGAAGCTTTCTTT
cdr3_aa: CASRSSADRNTEAFF
clone_size: -
v_call: TRBV5-1
j_call: TRBJ1-1
d_call: -

cdr3_nt: TGTGCCAGCAGCTCACAACTAGCGGGGGGGACCTACGAGCAGTACTTC
cdr3_aa: CASSSQLAGGTYEQYF
clone_size: few
v_call: TRBV7-2
j_call: TRBJ2-7
d_call: TRBD2

cdr3_nt: TGCAGCGTTGGAAGGGACAGTTACAATGAGCAGTACTTC
cdr3_aa: CSVGRDSYNEQYF
clone_size: -
v_call: TRBV29-1
j_call: TRBJ2-7
d_call: TRBD1

cdr3_nt: TGTGCCAGCAGCTTAATGGGACAAAGCCAAGAGACCCAGTACTTC
cdr3_aa: CASSLMGQSQETQYF
clone_size: once
v_call: TRBV7-8
j_call: TRBJ2-5
d_call: -

cdr3_nt: TGCAGCGTTGAAGAAACGCCCGGTGGGGGAGCTTTCTTT
cdr3_aa: CSVEETPGGGAFF
clone_size: -
v_call: TRBV29-1
j_call: TRBJ1-1
d_call: -

cdr3_nt: TGTGCCAGCAGTGTCCCCGGGACAGGGGGCCGAAAGACCCAGTACTTC
cdr3_aa: CASSVPGTGGRKTQYF
clone_size: -
v_call: TRBV6-1
j_call: TRBJ2-5
d_call: TRBD1

cdr3_nt: TGCGCCAGCAGCCGCGGGACACTGATCACAGATACGCAGTATTTT
cdr3_aa: CASSRGTLITDTQYF
clone_size: -
v_call: TRBV4-1
j_call: TRBJ2-3
d_call: -

cdr3_nt: TGTGCCAGCAACTCCGACAGGGGGCTAAACTATGGCTACACCTTC
cdr3_aa: CASNSDRGLNYGYTF
clone_size: few
v_call: TRBV28
j_call: TRBJ1-2
d_call: TRBD1

cdr3_nt: TGTGCCAGCAGTTTAAGGAGCAGAGCTAACTATGGCTACACCTTC
cdr3_aa: CASSLRSRANYGYTF
clone_size: once
v_call: TRBV28
j_call: TRBJ1-2
d_call: -

cdr3_nt: TGCGCCAGCAGCTTGGTTGCCCGGGGGCGCGACGAGCAGTACTTC
cdr3_aa: CASSLVARGRDEQYF
clone_size: -
v_call: TRBV5-1
j_call: TRBJ2-7
d_call: -

cdr3_nt: TGCGCCAGCAGCGCAGGGGGTCGGCCTACTGGCACAGATACGCAGTATTTT
cdr3_aa: CASSAGGRPTGTDTQYF
clone_size: -
v_call: TRBV4-3
j_call: TRBJ2-3
d_call: TRBD1

cdr3_nt: TGTGCCAGCAGAGAGAGACAGGGGTCTTATGGCTACACCTTC
cdr3_aa: CASRERQGSYGYTF
clone_size: -
v_call: TRBV7-2
j_call: TRBJ1-2
d_call: TRBD1

cdr3_nt: TGTGCCAGCAGTTTGGGTCAGCCCTTGAACACTGAAGCTTTCTTT
cdr3_aa: CASSLGQPLNTEAFF
clone_size: -
v_call: TRBV6-5
j_call: TRBJ1-1
d_call: -

cdr3_nt: TGTGCCAGCAGCCCCCGGGTAACTAGCCAGGAGACCCAGTACTTC
cdr3_aa: CASSPRVTSQETQYF
clone_size: few
v_call: TRBV7-2
j_call: TRBJ2-5
d_call: -

cdr3_nt: TGTGCCAGCAGCCACGCCTCCGGGTGGTACGAGCAGTACTTC
cdr3_aa: CASSHASGWYEQYF
clone_size: -
v_call: TRBV3-1
j_call: TRBJ2-7
d_call: -

cdr3_nt: TGTGCCAGCAGGGAAAACGGAGTCGGCGGGCAGTACTTC
cdr3_aa: CASRENGVGGQYF
clone_size: -
v_call: TRBV7-2
j_call: TRBJ2-5
d_call: -

cdr3_nt: TGTGCCAGCAGGGTGGGGGCTGGAGGGTACGAGCAGTACTTC
cdr3_aa: CASRVGAGGYEQYF
clone_size: few
v_call: TRBV6-5
j_call: TRBJ2-7
d_call: -

cdr3_nt: TGCAGTGCTAGAGGGGGGGCCACCGAAGTAGATACGCAGTATTTT
cdr3_aa: CSARGGATEVDTQYF
clone_size: -
v_call: TRBV20-1
j_call: TRBJ2-3
d_call: -

cdr3_nt: TGTGCCAGCAGCTTAGGAGCCGGGAGTAATTCACCCCTCCACTTT
cdr3_aa: CASSLGAGSNSPLHF
clone_size: -
v_call: TRBV11-3
j_call: TRBJ1-6
d_call: -

cdr3_nt: TGCAGCGTTGACAGGGCGAATACTAACTATGGCTACACCTTC
cdr3_aa: CSVDRANTNYGYTF
clone_size: few
v_call: TRBV29-1
j_call: TRBJ1-2
d_call: -

cdr3_nt: TGCAGTGCTAAGGACAGGGGAAACTATGGCTACACCTTC
cdr3_aa: CSAKDRGNYGYTF
clone_size: -
v_call: TRBV20-1
j_call: TRBJ1-2
d_call: TRBD1

cdr3_nt: TGTGCCAGCTCCCCGACAGGAGATAATGAAAAACTGTTTTTT
cdr3_aa: CASSPTGDNEKLFF
clone_size: -
v_call: TRBV4-2
j_call: TRBJ1-4
d_call: -

cdr3_nt: TGTGCCAGCCTAGCCAAAAACATTCAGTACTTC
cdr3_aa: CASLAKNIQYF
clone_size: -
v_call: TRBV2
j_call: TRBJ2-4
d_call: -

cdr3_nt: TGTGCCAGCAGCGTAGCAGCGGGGGCGTACCAAGAGACCCAGTACTTC
cdr3_aa: CASSVAAGAYQETQYF
clone_size: few
v_call: TRBV9
j_call: TRBJ2-5
d_call: TRBD2

cdr3_nt: TGTGCCAGCAGCCTGGGGGGGGCCGACGAGCAGTACTTC
cdr3_aa: CASSLGGADEQYF
clone_size: few
v_call: TRBV12-3/TRBV12-4
j_call: TRBJ2-7
d_call: -

cdr3_nt: TGTGCCAGCAGCCCCCCGACAGGGAATGACTACACCTTC
cdr3_aa: CASSPPTGNDYTF
clone_size: -
v_call: TRBV7-9
j_call: TRBJ1-2
d_call: TRBD1

cdr3_nt: TGTGCCACCAGCAAACGACAGGGTAATCTGGTGGATGGCTACACCTTC
cdr3_aa: CATSKRQGNLVDGYTF
clone_size: few
v_call: TRBV15
j_call: TRBJ1-2
d_call: TRBD1

cdr3_nt: TGTGCCAGCAGAATGGTGAGGGATGGGGATCCCACAGATACGCAGTATTTT
cdr3_aa: CASRMVRDGDPTDTQYF
clone_size: few
v_call: TRBV28
j_call: TRBJ2-3
d_call: -

cdr3_nt: TGTGCCAGCAGTTCCCGCGACGGGACGCTGAGCTCTGGGGCCAACGTCCTGACTTTC
cdr3_aa: CASSSRDGTLSSGANVLTF
clone_size: -
v_call: TRBV6-5
j_call: TRBJ2-6
d_call: -

cdr3_nt: TGTGCCACCCGCAGGACAGCGACAGATACGCAGTATTTT
cdr3_aa: CATRRTATDTQYF
clone_size: once
v_call: TRBV28
j_call: TRBJ2-3
d_call: -

cdr3_nt: TGTGCCAGCAGCCACCCTGAGGAGGGAATTTCACCCCTCCACTTT
cdr3_aa: CASSHPEEGISPLHF
clone_size: -
v_call: TRBV6-6
j_call: TRBJ1-6
d_call: -

cdr3_nt: TGTGCCAGCACCTTAGGGGGCGCGGGTCAGCCCCAGCATTTT
cdr3_aa: CASTLGGAGQPQHF
clone_size: -
v_call: TRBV2
j_call: TRBJ1-5
d_call: TRBD1

cdr3_nt: TGTGCCAGCAGCTTAGAGGCAGGGGGCTCCTATAATTCACCCCTCCACTTT
cdr3_aa: CASSLEAGGSYNSPLHF
clone_size: few
v_call: TRBV7-2
j_call: TRBJ1-6
d_call: TRBD1

cdr3_nt: TGTGCCATCAGTGACCCGGTTAAAACAGGGTTCAATGAGCAGTACTTC
cdr3_aa: CAISDPVKTGFNEQYF
clone_size: -
v_call: TRBV10-3
j_call: TRBJ2-5
d_call: -

cdr3_nt: TGTGCCAGCAGCCTCCGGGGCAGGGCCGGAAACATTCAGTACTTC
cdr3_aa: CASSLRGRAGNIQYF
clone_size: -
v_call: TRBV9
j_call: TRBJ2-4
d_call: -

cdr3_nt: TGCGCCAGCAGCTTTTCGGCCAGCGTTCAAGAGACCCAGTACTTC
cdr3_aa: CASSFSASVQETQYF
clone_size: few
v_call: TRBV5-1
j_call: TRBJ2-5
d_call: -

cdr3_nt: TGTGCCAGCAGCGTAGGGGTTCAAAAAGCAAACATTCAGTACTTC
cdr3_aa: CASSVGVQKANIQYF
clone_size: -
v_call: TRBV9
j_call: TRBJ2-4
d_call: -

cdr3_nt: TGCAGCGTTGTGACTAGCGGGGGCGAGACCCAGTACTTC
cdr3_aa: CSVVTSGGETQYF
clone_size: -
v_call: TRBV29-1
j_call: TRBJ2-5
d_call: TRBD2

cdr3_nt: TGTGCCAGCAGTTCCCGGACAGGGAATAATTCACCCCTCCACTTT
cdr3_aa: CASSSRTGNNSPLHF
clone_size: few
v_call: TRBV28
j_call: TRBJ1-6
d_call: TRBD1

cdr3_nt: TGTGCCAGCTCACCGGGGGCTGCGGGTTCACCCCTCCACTTT
cdr3_aa: CASSPGAAGSPLHF
clone_size: -
v_call: TRBV18
j_call: TRBJ1-6
d_call: -

cdr3_nt: TGTGCCAGCAGCCTTGATGGGCTGAATTCACCCCTCCACTTT
cdr3_aa: CASSLDGLNSPLHF
clone_size: -
v_call: TRBV7-3
j_call: TRBJ1-6
d_call: -

cdr3_nt: TGTGCCAGCAGTTGGACTGGAACCCCAAACTACAATGAGCAGTTCTTC
cdr3_aa: CASSWTGTPNYNEQFF
clone_size: -
v_call: TRBV12-3/TRBV12-4
j_call: TRBJ2-1
d_call: -

cdr3_nt: TGTGCCAGCAGTTCCCTTTGGAGGGGCGGCAGGGCGAGCGATCAGCCCCAGCATTTT
cdr3_aa: CASSSLWRGGRASDQPQHF
clone_size: -
v_call: TRBV27
j_call: TRBJ1-5
d_call: -

cdr3_nt: TGTGCCAGCAGTTACTCCGGGACAGGGGCACTTGAGCAGTTCTTC
cdr3_aa: CASSYSGTGALEQFF
clone_size: few
v_call: TRBV6-2/TRBV6-3
j_call: TRBJ2-1
d_call: TRBD1